These T cell receptor beta chains were read from a single sample in a study of T cell repertoires in cytomegalovirus infection. These receptors have no identified antigens. TCRdb redid the calling of the reads with MiXCR, one entry per CDR3 protein. Counted here are around 310,000 distinct CDR3 sequences, approximately 32% occurring once; the ten biggest clones make up about 19%. The material was cultured PBMCs, obtained from culture after CMV antigen stimulation. All receptors derive from a human donor in good health (CMV status not recorded). Some clones in this sample may be carry-over from other donors' samples. The CDR3 runs from the conserved cysteine through the conserved F or W. D genes are given only for firm matches. Clone size is given for some rows only: seen once, a few or many times, or a class if the clone is expanded.

j_call,d_call,v_call,clone_size,cdr3_aa,cdr3_nt
TRBJ1-6,-,TRBV27,-,CASSFEGHQVSPLHF,TGTGCCAGCAGTTTCGAGGGACATCAGGTTTCACCCCTCCACTTT
TRBJ2-7,-,TRBV23-1,few,CASSQCPGYEQYF,TGCGCCAGCAGTCAGTGCCCCGGTTACGAGCAGTACTTC
TRBJ2-7,TRBD1,TRBV18,-,CASSPRDRAFEQYF,TGTGCCAGCTCACCCCGGGACAGGGCTTTTGAGCAGTACTTC
TRBJ1-4,TRBD1,TRBV7-9,-,CASSLATGNEKLFF,TGTGCCAGCAGCTTAGCGACAGGGAATGAAAAACTGTTTTTT
TRBJ1-1,-,TRBV25-1,-,CASSEPLMEITEAFF,TGTGCCAGCAGTGAGCCTCTTATGGAGATCACTGAAGCTTTCTTT
TRBJ1-6,TRBD1,TRBV2,many,CASSADRALHF,TGTGCCAGCAGTGCAGACAGGGCCCTCCACTTT
TRBJ1-1,TRBD1,TRBV27,-,CASSLEWGGTGSTEAFF,TGTGCCAGCAGTTTAGAGTGGGGGGGGACAGGGAGTACTGAAGCTTTCTTT
TRBJ1-4,TRBD1,TRBV7-8,few,CASSSSIRTGNEKLFF,TGTGCCAGCAGCTCCTCTATTAGGACAGGGAATGAAAAACTGTTTTTT
TRBJ2-1,-,TRBV24-1,few,CATSDYGGYNEQFF,TGTGCCACCAGTGATTATGGAGGGTACAATGAGCAGTTCTTC
TRBJ2-3,-,TRBV28,few,CASSFSVRAASDTQYF,TGTGCCAGCAGTTTTAGTGTCAGGGCCGCCTCGGATACGCAGTATTTT
TRBJ2-1,TRBD2,TRBV11-3,-,CASSLSSGRVSSYNEQFF,TGTGCCAGCAGCTTAAGTAGCGGGAGGGTTAGCTCCTACAATGAGCAGTTCTTC
TRBJ1-3,-,TRBV15,-,CATSSGFGTISGNTIYF,TGTGCCACCAGCAGCGGATTCGGGACAATCTCTGGAAACACCATATATTTT